Shown below are 25 T cell receptor beta chains from a single sample sequenced in a study of control samples from healthy donors and cancer patients. The assay was immunoSEQ multiplex PCR, and TCRdb's table has in-frame clones only and misses some. The table for this sample gives 150,000 to 200,000 clones. Material for sequencing was blood. The source of these receptors is a woman between 25 and 40 years old in good health.

The chain uses TRBV5-6 and TRBJ1-2, with D uncertain. This CDR3 has 12 amino acids. The V gene's germline CDR1 is SGHDT and CDR2 YYEEEE. The V end was cut by 0 bases, the J end by 6 bases, with 6 bases between. CDR3 sequence reads: CASSLGQHGYTF. CDR3 sequence (DNA): TGTGCCAGCAGCTTGGGCCAGCATGGCTACACCTTC.

The chain's CDR3 is CASRPTGAPEQYF. DNA of the CDR3: TGTGCCAGCAGACCCACAGGGGCCCCAGAGCAGTACTTC. The V call is TRBV7-2, the J call TRBJ2-7, with TRBD1 matching 7 bases. Germline V lookup: CDR1 SGHTA, CDR2 FQGNSA. V was pared by 6 bases and J by 7 bases, with 9 bases of the junction left unmatched. The CDR3 totals 13 residues.

The chain uses TRBV5-1 and TRBJ1-6, with D possibly matching TRBD1 (5 bases). CDR1 is SGHRS and CDR2 is YFSETQ in the germline V gene. The CDR3 has 14 residues. Between the trimmed V and J ends, which lost 2 bases and 8 bases, there was a span of 11 bases. CDR3 sequence: CASSLGDLDSPLHF. The CDR3 nucleotides read TGCGCCAGCAGCTTAGGGGACCTAGATTCACCCCTCCACTTT. The full variable domain, its missing parts supplied by reference TRBV5-1 and TRBJ1-6, is KAGVTQTPRYLIKTRGQQVTLSCSPISGHRSVSWYQQTPGQGLQFLFEYFSETQRNKGNFPGRFSGRQFSNSRSEMNVSTLELGDSALYLCASSLGDLDSPLHFGNGTRLTVT.

The chain uses TRBV27 and TRBJ1-2, with 9 bases that match TRBD1. Germline V gene sequence: CDR1 MNHEY, CDR2 SMNVEV (reference sequence). Trimming at V came to 3 bases and at J to 2 bases, leaving 7 bases not matched to a gene. This CDR3 is built from 16 residues. Here the CDR3 reads CASSFSTGGINYGYTF. The CDR3 region has the DNA TGTGCCAGCAGTTTCTCGACAGGGGGTATCAACTATGGCTACACCTTC.

The chain combines TRBV28 with TRBJ1-5; D is perhaps TRBD1 (6 bases). Trimming pared 7 bases from V and 4 bases from J, leaving 14 bases between. The CDR3 length is 14 residues. Germline V gene data show CDR1 as MDHEN and CDR2 as SYDVKM. CDR3 coding DNA: TGTGCCAGCAAAGGGGGTTCCCGAAATCAGCCCCAGCATTTT. Its protein product is CASKGGSRNQPQHF.

The chain links TRBV23-1 to TRBJ1-5; 7 positions agree with TRBD1. TRBV23-1 is filed as an ORF, its function uncertain. J gave up 3 bases and V 4 bases, and 12 bases lay outside the gene matches. The CDR3 sequence is 17 residues long. The CDR3 protein is CASSPLGTEVNNQPQHF. In nucleotides, the CDR3 is TGCGCCAGCAGTCCGCTGGGGACAGAGGTTAACAATCAGCCCCAGCATTTT.

The chain employs TRBV5-4 and TRBJ1-2; a possible D gene is TRBD1 (5 bases). Trimming shortened V by 5 bases and J by 4 bases, and 18 bases separated the two germline ends. Per the germline V gene, CDR1 is SGHNT and CDR2 is YYREEE (reference sequence). The CDR3 is 15 residues long. CDR3 coding DNA: TGTGCCAGCAGGAGGTTGGGGCCGGGGGGCTATGGCTACACCTTC. Translated, it gives CASRRLGPGGYGYTF. The full variable domain, rest sourced from reference TRBV5-4 and TRBJ1-2, is ETGVTQSPTHLIKTRGQQVTLRCSSQSGHNTVSWYQQALGQGPQFIFQYYREEENGRGNFPPRFSGLQFPNYSSELNVNALELDDSALYLCASRRLGPGGYGYTFGSGTRLTVV.

This chain uses TRBV24-1 with TRBJ1-4; the match to TRBD1 covers 11 bases. CDR3 size: 15 residues. V lost 2 bases, J lost 7 bases, and 2 bases stayed unmatched. Germline CDR1 is KGHDR and CDR2 is SFDVKD. The CDR3 sequence: CATSDSGTGGEKLFF. DNA for the CDR3: TGTGCCACCAGTGATTCCGGGACAGGGGGTGAAAAACTGTTTTTT.

The V gene is TRBV15, the J gene TRBJ2-7, with 11 bases fitting TRBD2. Germline V gene lookup returns CDR1 LNHNV and CDR2 YYDKDF (reference sequence). CDR3 length equals 16 residues. The J segment lost 2 bases and the V segment lost 6 bases, leaving 9 bases of the junction unmatched. CDR3 sequence: CATSGTVTSGTYEQYF. The CDR3 nucleotides are TGTGCCACCAGTGGGACAGTGACTAGCGGGACCTACGAGCAGTACTTC.

The chain has TRBV14 and TRBJ1-2; 7 positions agree with TRBD1. V lost 2 bases, J lost 7 bases, and 7 bases stayed unmatched. The CDR3 runs 14 residues. CDR1 SGHDN and CDR2 FVKESK come from the germline V gene. CDR3 nucleotides: TGTGCCAGCAGCCAAAATCAGGGGGTAACTGGCTACACCTTC. Protein product: CASSQNQGVTGYTF.

The chain links TRBV6-5 to TRBJ1-1; a possible D gene is TRBD1 (5 bases). Germline-derived CDR1 and CDR2 are MNHEY and SVGAGI. V shed 2 bases and J shed 1 base, with 8 bases lying between them. The CDR3 has 14 amino acids. The CDR3: CASSYSQGNTEAFF. As DNA, the CDR3 is TGTGCCAGCAGTTACAGCCAGGGGAACACTGAAGCTTTCTTT.

The chain carries TRBV5-1 and TRBJ2-5; 11 bases map to TRBD1. CDR1 is SGHRS, CDR2 YFSETQ, per germline. This CDR3 has 16 amino acids. The ends lost 3 bases at V and 2 bases at J; junction bases unmatched: 6. In DNA form, the CDR3 reads TGCGCCAGCAGCTGGGGGGACAGGGGGACTCAAGAGACCCAGTACTTC. Amino acid sequence: CASSWGDRGTQETQYF.

This chain links TRBV4-3 with TRBJ1-2; 9 bases match TRBD1. Germline assignment: CDR1 LGHNA and CDR2 YSLEER. The CDR3 spans 15 residues. V shed 3 bases, J shed 7 bases, and the junction held 9 bases outside the gene matches. CDR3 in amino acids: CASSHLGQGPSGYTF. The CDR3 nucleotides read TGCGCCAGCAGCCATTTGGGACAGGGTCCCTCTGGCTACACCTTC.

The chain carries TRBV7-6 and TRBJ2-5, with 7 bases aligning to TRBD1. Germline V CDR1 and CDR2: SGHVS, FNYEAQ. After removal of 5 bases from V and 2 bases from J, the junction contained 8 bases not matched to a gene. There are 15 residues in the CDR3. CDR3 in amino acids: CASSVQGLTQETQYF. The CDR3 nucleotides are TGTGCCAGCAGCGTACAGGGGTTGACTCAAGAGACCCAGTACTTC. Full variable domain (remainder filled in from reference TRBV7-6 and TRBJ2-5): GAGVSQSPRYKVTKRGQDVALRCDPISGHVSLYWYRQALGQGPEFLTYFNYEAQQDKSGLPNDRFSAERPEGSISTLTIQRTEQRDSAMYRCASSVQGLTQETQYFGPGTRLLVL.

The J gene is TRBJ1-1, the V gene TRBV2, with a weak D call TRBD1 (5 bases). The CDR3 extends over 18 amino acids. Germline CDR1 reads SNHLY; CDR2 reads FYNNEI. The V end lost 2 bases, the J end lost 3 bases, and 22 bases lay between the germline ends. CDR3 amino acids: CASSERDPSFVYDTEAFF. The CDR3 DNA reads TGTGCCAGCAGTGAACGGGACCCTTCCTTCGTATACGACACTGAAGCTTTCTTT.

The chain recombines TRBV23-1 with TRBJ2-7; 8 bases line up with TRBD1. TRBV23-1 is classed as an ORF, of uncertain function. Trimming at V came to 6 bases and at J to 6 bases, leaving 13 bases not matched to a gene. The CDR3 totals 15 residues. DNA of the CDR3: TGCGCCAGCAGCCGTCGGACAGGGAGGATAGGCGAGCAGTACTTC. It translates to CASSRRTGRIGEQYF.

CDR3 coding DNA: TGTGCCAGTAGCAATCTGAACACTGAAGCTTTCTTT. The encoded protein is CASSNLNTEAFF. This chain connects TRBV19 to TRBJ1-1; no reliable D call. The CDR3 consists of 12 residues. Between the trimmed V and J ends, which lost 6 bases and 0 bases, there was a span of 5 bases. Germline CDR1 is LNHDA and CDR2 is SQIVND (reference sequence).

The chain is built from TRBV11-1 and TRBJ2-3; D not resolved. Germline V gene data show CDR1 as SGHAT and CDR2 as FQDESV (reference sequence). Trimming took 0 bases from V and 1 from J, leaving 5 bases between them. The CDR3 extends over 14 amino acids. Here the CDR3 reads CASSLAPGTDTQYF. CDR3 DNA sequence: TGTGCCAGCAGCTTAGCCCCCGGCACAGATACGCAGTATTTT.

The chain employs TRBV23-1 and TRBJ2-7; D ambiguous. TRBV23-1 is filed as an ORF, its function uncertain. The CDR3 extends over 15 amino acids. V was pared by 3 bases and J by 2 bases, with 14 bases between. The CDR3 bases are TGCGCCAGCAGTCATCCCCTTTGTAATACCTACGAGCAGTACTTC. It is translated as CASSHPLCNTYEQYF.

This chain connects TRBV6-5 to TRBJ2-5; 10 bases are shared with TRBD1. Germline V lookup: CDR1 MNHEY, CDR2 SVGAGI. CDR3 length: 15 amino acids. V was pared by 6 bases and J by 9 bases, with 13 bases of the junction left unmatched. CDR3 bases: TGTGCCAGCAGGGACCGGGACAGGGGATCGAAGGCCCAGTACTTC. Its protein product is CASRDRDRGSKAQYF.

The J gene is TRBJ2-3, the V gene TRBV27; unclear D gene. Germline V gives CDR1 MNHEY, CDR2 SMNVEV (reference sequence). V lost 3 bases and J lost 4, with 23 bases in between. The CDR3 totals 18 residues. The CDR3 reads CASSLAFGRLSFADTQYF. The CDR3 nucleotides are TGTGCCAGCAGTTTGGCGTTTGGTCGCCTTTCCTTCGCAGATACGCAGTATTTT.

The rearrangement joins TRBV4-1 to TRBJ2-2; D uncertain. The CDR3 length is 17 residues. V shed 1 base and J shed 0 bases, with 12 bases lying between them. The germline CDR1 and CDR2 sequences are MGHRA and YSYEKL. The CDR3 here is CASSQGLAISNTGELFF. CDR3 nucleotide sequence: TGCGCCAGCAGCCAAGGGCTCGCGATCTCGAACACCGGGGAGCTGTTTTTT.

This chain connects TRBV12-3 or TRBV12-4 to TRBJ1-2, with a possible D match to TRBD1 (5 bases). V lost 6 bases, J lost 7 bases, and 15 bases lay in between. CDR3 length equals 13 residues. The CDR3 loop reads CASSTMRGGGYTF. As DNA, the CDR3 is TGTGCCAGCAGCACAATGCGCGGGGGTGGCTACACCTTC.

The rearrangement uses TRBV19 and TRBJ2-3, with D maybe TRBD1 (6 bases). The CDR3 covers 14 residues. The germline V gene encodes CDR1 LNHDA and CDR2 SQIVND (reference sequence). V lost 8 bases to trimming and J lost 6 bases, with 18 bases between them. The CDR3 reads CASGGRDRGDTQYF. Written as DNA, the CDR3 is TGTGCCAGTGGGGGCCGGGACCGAGGGGATACGCAGTATTTT.

The chain carries TRBV20-1 and TRBJ1-2; 12 bases fit TRBD1. The ends lost 3 bases at V and 4 bases at J; junction bases unmatched: 12. This CDR3 has 17 residues. The V gene's germline CDR1 is DFQATT and CDR2 SNEGSKA (reference sequence). This CDR3 is CSASGGTGGALSYGYTF. DNA for the CDR3: TGCAGTGCTAGTGGGGGGACAGGGGGCGCATTGTCCTATGGCTACACCTTC.